Reported below is one T cell receptor beta chain. Profiling relied on immunoSEQ multiplex PCR, and the TCRdb table lists in-frame clones only, not all of them. The repertoire holds roughly 220,000 clones, with more than 65% as singletons. The sample originates from a study of cytotoxic CD8 clonotypes in ibrutinib-treated CLL. The CDR3 consists of 16 residues. In germline, CDR1 is SGHTA, CDR2 FQGNSA. Trimming at V came to 1 base and at J to 0 bases, leaving 3 bases not matched to a gene. This specimen consisted of PBMCs, obtained after 12 months of ibrutinib treatment. The receptor comes from a human donor with chronic lymphocytic leukemia. This chain uses TRBV7-2 with TRBJ1-5; 7 nucleotides match TRBD1. The CDR3 DNA reads TGTGCCAGCAGCTTAGTCGGGACAGATAGCAATCAGCCCCAGCATTTT. Amino acids: CASSLVGTDSNQPQHF.